A single T cell receptor (beta chain) is shown here with its context. No antigen is known for it. Amplification of TCR alpha and beta CDR3 regions from RNA used iRepertoire nested multiplex PCR. Tissue mRNA or PBMC total RNA, 100-400 ng, went into one-step reverse transcription and amplification. A single record per CDR3 protein comes from TCRdb applying MiXCR to the multiplex PCR reads. This table has roughly 350,000 distinct CDR3 sequences, 41% appearing once. The source of the sample is a study of glioma-infiltrating T cells. Findings and limits, study-wide: Signature shared blood CDR3 motifs were enriched in low-divergence and depleted in high-divergence patients. Non-neoplastic patients had below-expected tissue-blood divergence, while all gliomas exceeded expectation.

The germline V and J ends were trimmed by 0 bases and 5 bases, with 8 bases remaining between them. The CDR3 sequence is 13 residues long. Germline V lookup: CDR1 DFQATT, CDR2 SNEGSKA (reference sequence). This TCR derives from a human donor with low-grade glioma or glioblastoma, undergoing nonglioma brain surgery, or in good health (not recorded which). Sequencing used glioma tissue, nonneoplastic brain tissue, or PBMCs (not recorded which). This chain links TRBV20-1 with TRBJ2-1; D not resolved. The CDR3 reads CSARDNPDNEQFF. The CDR3 DNA is TGCAGTGCTAGAGATAACCCTGACAATGAGCAGTTCTTC.